The 8 T cell receptor beta chains reported below all come from one sample, sequenced in a study of Tregs in tolerant kidney transplant recipients. Assay used: immunoSEQ multiplex PCR; TCRdb lists only in-frame clones, some missing. This table holds approximately 11,000 clones, 91% found once. No antigens are known for them. The sample was Tregs from blood cultured with allogeneic cells, taken before the transplant. These receptors originate from a human patient who received a combined kidney and bone marrow transplant.

The chain joins TRBV4-2 to TRBJ2-1; possibly TRBD2 for D (6 bases). This CDR3 is 16 amino acids long. V dropped 1 base and J dropped 4 bases, with 14 bases sitting between them. Germline lookup yields CDR1 LGHNA and CDR2 YNFKEQ. The CDR3 region is CASSQGDGSGYNEQFF. The CDR3, as DNA: TGTGCCAGCAGCCAAGGTGACGGGAGTGGTTACAATGAGCAGTTCTTC.

This clone has a handful of counts. The chain joins TRBV5-1 to TRBJ1-1; 8 bases align to TRBD1. The CDR3 consists of 14 residues. Germline V CDR1 and CDR2: SGHRS, YFSETQ. With V trimmed by 4 bases and J by 6 bases, 8 bases remained unmatched. CDR3 sequence reads: CASSDQGAVSEAFF. The CDR3 DNA reads as TGCGCCAGCAGCGACCAGGGGGCGGTTTCTGAAGCTTTCTTT.

The CDR3 reads CASSPGWGGTSYGYTF. The DNA for the CDR3 is TGCGCCAGCAGCCCGGGATGGGGGGGAACGTCCTATGGCTACACCTTC. This chain joins TRBV5-1 and TRBJ1-2, with D possibly matching TRBD1 (5 bases). The CDR3 is made up of 16 amino acids. The V end lost 4 bases, the J end lost 4 bases, and 20 bases lay between the germline ends. The germline CDR1 and CDR2 sequences are SGHRS and YFSETQ.

The chain carries TRBV7-6 and TRBJ1-1, with 7 bases matching TRBD1. CDR3 length: 14 residues. The germline V gene has CDR1 SGHVS and CDR2 FNYEAQ. With 5 bases clipped from V and 0 bases from J, the junction kept 3 bases outside the gene matches. The chain's CDR3 is CASSPQGVNTEAFF. CDR3 in DNA: TGTGCCAGCAGCCCCCAGGGGGTGAACACTGAAGCTTTCTTT.

V is TRBV28 and J is TRBJ1-2; D gene ambiguous. Trimming cost V 11 bases and J 5 bases, with 12 bases left between them. The CDR3 has 11 amino acids. CDR1 MDHEN and CDR2 SYDVKM come from the germline V gene. The DNA of the CDR3 is TGTGCCGGGCTAGGGTTGTATGGCTACACCTTC. Protein: CAGLGLYGYTF.

This sequence joins TRBV19 and TRBJ1-6; 9 bases match TRBD1. The V gene end was trimmed by 6 bases and the J gene end by 7 bases; junction bases not matched to a gene: 7. Germline V gene lookup returns CDR1 LNHDA and CDR2 SQIVND (reference sequence). This CDR3 contains 15 residues. CDR3 sequence: CASRPGTGQNSPLHF. CDR3 DNA: TGTGCCAGTAGGCCCGGGACAGGGCAAAATTCACCCCTCCACTTT. Using reference TRBV19 and TRBJ1-6 for the parts outside the CDR3, the full variable domain is DGGITQSPKYLFRKEGQNVTLSCEQNLNHDAMYWYRQDPGQGLRLIYYSQIVNDFQKGDIAEGYSVSREKKESFPLTVTSAQKNPTAFYLCASRPGTGQNSPLHFGNGTRLTVT.

This clone is a singleton in its sample. The chain is built from TRBV28 and TRBJ1-5; TRBD1 matches at 10 bases. The germline CDR1 and CDR2 sequences are MDHEN and SYDVKM. The CDR3 consists of 19 residues. V gave up 3 bases and J gave up 0 bases; unmatched junction bases: 11. The CDR3 protein is CASSFIPGQGTYSNQPQHF. In nucleotides, the CDR3 is TGTGCCAGCAGTTTTATTCCGGGACAGGGGACGTATAGCAATCAGCCCCAGCATTTT. Filled out from reference TRBV28 and TRBJ1-5, the complete variable domain reads DVKVTQSSRYLVKRTGEKVFLECVQDMDHENMFWYRQDPGLGLRLIYFSYDVKMKEKGDIPEGYSVSREKKERFSLILESASTNQTSMYLCASSFIPGQGTYSNQPQHFGDGTRLSIL.

J is TRBJ2-2 and V is TRBV7-6; D is perhaps TRBD1 (6 bases). Germline values: CDR1 SGHVS, CDR2 FNYEAQ. The CDR3 length is 15 residues. Trimming shortened V by 2 bases and J by 7 bases, and 14 bases separated the two germline ends. CDR3 in DNA: TGTGCCAGCAGCTTACTCAGGGGAAGTGGCGGGGAGCTGTTTTTT. This sequence encodes CASSLLRGSGGELFF. Full variable domain (outside the CDR3, taken from reference TRBV7-6 and TRBJ2-2): GAGVSQSPRYKVTKRGQDVALRCDPISGHVSLYWYRQALGQGPEFLTYFNYEAQQDKSGLPNDRFSAERPEGSISTLTIQRTEQRDSAMYRCASSLLRGSGGELFFGEGSRLTVL.